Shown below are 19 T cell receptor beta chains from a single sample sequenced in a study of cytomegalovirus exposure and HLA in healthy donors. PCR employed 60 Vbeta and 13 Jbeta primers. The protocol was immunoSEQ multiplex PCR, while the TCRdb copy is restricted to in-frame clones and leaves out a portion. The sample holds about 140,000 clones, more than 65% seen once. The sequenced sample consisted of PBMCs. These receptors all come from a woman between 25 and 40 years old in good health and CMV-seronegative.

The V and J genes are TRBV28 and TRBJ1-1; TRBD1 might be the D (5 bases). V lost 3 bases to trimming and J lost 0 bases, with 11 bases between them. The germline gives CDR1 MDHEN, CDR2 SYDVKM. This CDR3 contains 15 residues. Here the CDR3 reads CASSFSGNLNTEAFF. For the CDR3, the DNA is TGTGCCAGCAGTTTTTCAGGGAATCTGAACACTGAAGCTTTCTTT.

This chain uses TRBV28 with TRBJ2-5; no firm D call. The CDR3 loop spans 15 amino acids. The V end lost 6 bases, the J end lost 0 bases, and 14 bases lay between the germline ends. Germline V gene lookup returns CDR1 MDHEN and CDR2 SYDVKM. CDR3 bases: TGTGCCAGCAGGAAATTGACACTGTACCAAGAGACCCAGTACTTC. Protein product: CASRKLTLYQETQYF.

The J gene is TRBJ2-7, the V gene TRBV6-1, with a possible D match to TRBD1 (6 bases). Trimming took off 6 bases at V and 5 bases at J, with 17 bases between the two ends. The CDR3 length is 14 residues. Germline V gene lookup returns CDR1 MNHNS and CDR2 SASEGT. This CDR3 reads CASSWKGEGHEQYF. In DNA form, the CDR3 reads TGTGCCAGCAGCTGGAAGGGGGAAGGGCACGAGCAGTACTTC.

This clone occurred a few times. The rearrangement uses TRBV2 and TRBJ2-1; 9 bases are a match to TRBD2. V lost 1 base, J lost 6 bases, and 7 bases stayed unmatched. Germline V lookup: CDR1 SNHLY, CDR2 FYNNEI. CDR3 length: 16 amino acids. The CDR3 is CASSEELAGFSNEQFF. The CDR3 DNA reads TGTGCCAGCAGTGAAGAGCTAGCGGGATTCTCCAATGAGCAGTTCTTC.

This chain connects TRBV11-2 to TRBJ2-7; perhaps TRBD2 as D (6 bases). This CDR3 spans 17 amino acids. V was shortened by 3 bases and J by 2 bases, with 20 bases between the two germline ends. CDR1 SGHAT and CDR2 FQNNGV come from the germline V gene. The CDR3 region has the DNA TGTGCCAGCAGCTTGGGGAGTACCTGGGGGGAACCCTACGAGCAGTACTTC. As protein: CASSLGSTWGEPYEQYF. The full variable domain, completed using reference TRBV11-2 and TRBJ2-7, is EAGVAQSPRYKIIEKRQSVAFWCNPISGHATLYWYQQILGQGPKLLIQFQNNGVVDDSQLPKDRFSAERLKGVDSTLKIQPAKLEDSAVYLCASSLGSTWGEPYEQYFGPGTRLTVT.

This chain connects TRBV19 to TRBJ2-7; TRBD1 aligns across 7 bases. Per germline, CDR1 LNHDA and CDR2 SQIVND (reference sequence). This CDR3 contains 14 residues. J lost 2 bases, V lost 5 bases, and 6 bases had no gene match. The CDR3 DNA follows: TGTGCCAGTAGTGCCGGGACAGTGACCTACGAGCAGTACTTC. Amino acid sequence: CASSAGTVTYEQYF.

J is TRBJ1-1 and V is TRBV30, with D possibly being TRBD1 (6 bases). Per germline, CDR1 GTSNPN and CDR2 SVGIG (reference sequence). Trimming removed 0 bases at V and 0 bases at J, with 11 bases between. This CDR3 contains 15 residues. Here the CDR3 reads CAWSVQGLMNTEAFF. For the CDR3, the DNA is TGTGCCTGGAGTGTACAGGGCCTCATGAACACTGAAGCTTTCTTT. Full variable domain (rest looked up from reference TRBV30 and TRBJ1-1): SQTIHQWPATLVQPVGSPLSLECTVEGTSNPNLYWYRQAAGRGLQLLFYSVGIGQISSEVPQNLSASRPQDRQFILSSKKLLLSDSGFYLCAWSVQGLMNTEAFFGQGTRLTVV.

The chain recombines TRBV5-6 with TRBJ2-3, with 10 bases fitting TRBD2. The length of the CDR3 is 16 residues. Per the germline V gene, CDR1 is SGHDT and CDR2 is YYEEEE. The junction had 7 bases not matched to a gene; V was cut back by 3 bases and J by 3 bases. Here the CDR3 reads CASSSPAGGRTDTQYF. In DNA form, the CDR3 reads TGTGCCAGCAGCTCACCAGCGGGGGGGCGGACAGATACGCAGTATTTT. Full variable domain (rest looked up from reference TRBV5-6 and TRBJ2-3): DAGVTQSPTHLIKTRGQQVTLRCSPKSGHDTVSWYQQALGQGPQFIFQYYEEEERQRGNFPDRFSGHQFPNYSSELNVNALLLGDSALYLCASSSPAGGRTDTQYFGPGTRLTVL.

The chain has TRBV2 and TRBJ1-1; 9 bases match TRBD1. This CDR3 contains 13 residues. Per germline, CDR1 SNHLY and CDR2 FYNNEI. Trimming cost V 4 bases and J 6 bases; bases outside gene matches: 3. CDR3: CASSGQGVSEAFF. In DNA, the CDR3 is TGTGCCAGCAGTGGACAGGGGGTCTCTGAAGCTTTCTTT. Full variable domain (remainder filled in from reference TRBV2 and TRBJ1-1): EPEVTQTPSHQVTQMGQEVILRCVPISNHLYFYWYRQILGQKVEFLVSFYNNEISEKSEIFDDQFSVERPDGSNFTLKIRSTKLEDSAMYFCASSGQGVSEAFFGQGTRLTVV.

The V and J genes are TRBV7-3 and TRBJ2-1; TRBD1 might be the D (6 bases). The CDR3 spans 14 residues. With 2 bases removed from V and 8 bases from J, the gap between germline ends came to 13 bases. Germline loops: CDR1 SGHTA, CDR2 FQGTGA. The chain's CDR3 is CASSLSGARDEQFF. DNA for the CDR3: TGTGCCAGCAGCTTATCAGGGGCTCGTGATGAGCAGTTCTTC.

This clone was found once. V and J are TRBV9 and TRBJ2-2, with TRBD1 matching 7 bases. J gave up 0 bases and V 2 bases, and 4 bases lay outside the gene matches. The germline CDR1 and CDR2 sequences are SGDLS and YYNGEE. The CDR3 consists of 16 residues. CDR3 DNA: TGTGCCAGCAGCGTTGGACAGGACCCGAACACCGGGGAGCTGTTTTTT. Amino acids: CASSVGQDPNTGELFF.

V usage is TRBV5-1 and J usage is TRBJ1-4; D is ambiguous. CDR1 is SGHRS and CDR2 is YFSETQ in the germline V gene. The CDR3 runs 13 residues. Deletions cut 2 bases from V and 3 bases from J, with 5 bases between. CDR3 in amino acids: CASSFSSNEKLFF. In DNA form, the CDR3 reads TGCGCCAGCAGCTTTTCTTCTAATGAAAAACTGTTTTTT.

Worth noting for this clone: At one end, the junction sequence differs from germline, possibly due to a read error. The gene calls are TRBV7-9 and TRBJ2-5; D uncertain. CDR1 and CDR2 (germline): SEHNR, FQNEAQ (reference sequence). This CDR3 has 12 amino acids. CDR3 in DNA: TGTTCCAGCAGCTTTTTGACGGGTGAGCAGTACTTC. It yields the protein CSSSFLTGEQYF.

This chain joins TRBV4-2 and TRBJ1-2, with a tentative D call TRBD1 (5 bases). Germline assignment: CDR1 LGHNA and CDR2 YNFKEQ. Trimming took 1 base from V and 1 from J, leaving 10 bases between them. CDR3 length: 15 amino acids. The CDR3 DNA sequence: TGTGCCAGCAGCCAAGCCCGGGGGAGTAACTATGGCTACACCTTC. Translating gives CASSQARGSNYGYTF.

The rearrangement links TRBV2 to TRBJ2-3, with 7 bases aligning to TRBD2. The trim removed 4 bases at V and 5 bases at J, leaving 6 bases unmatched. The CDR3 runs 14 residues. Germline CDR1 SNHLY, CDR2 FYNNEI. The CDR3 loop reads CASSAGLVGDTQYF. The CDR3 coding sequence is TGTGCCAGCAGTGCAGGACTAGTCGGAGATACGCAGTATTTT.

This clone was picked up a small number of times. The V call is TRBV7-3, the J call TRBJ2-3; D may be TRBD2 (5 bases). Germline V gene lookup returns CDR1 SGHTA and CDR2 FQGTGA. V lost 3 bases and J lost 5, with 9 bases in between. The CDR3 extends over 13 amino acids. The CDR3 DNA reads TGTGCCAGCAGCTTTGCGGGTGAAGATACGCAGTATTTT. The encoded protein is CASSFAGEDTQYF.

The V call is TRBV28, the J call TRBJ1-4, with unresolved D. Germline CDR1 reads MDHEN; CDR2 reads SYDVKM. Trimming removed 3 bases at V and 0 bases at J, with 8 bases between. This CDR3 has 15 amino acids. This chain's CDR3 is CASSLEGATNEKLFF. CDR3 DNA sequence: TGTGCCAGCAGTTTGGAGGGCGCAACTAATGAAAAACTGTTTTTT.

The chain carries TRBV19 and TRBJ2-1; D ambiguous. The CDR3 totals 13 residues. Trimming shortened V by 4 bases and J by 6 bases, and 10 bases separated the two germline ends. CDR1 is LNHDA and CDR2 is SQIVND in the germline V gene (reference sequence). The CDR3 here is CASSTQHGNEQFF. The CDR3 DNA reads TGTGCCAGTAGTACCCAACATGGCAATGAGCAGTTCTTC.

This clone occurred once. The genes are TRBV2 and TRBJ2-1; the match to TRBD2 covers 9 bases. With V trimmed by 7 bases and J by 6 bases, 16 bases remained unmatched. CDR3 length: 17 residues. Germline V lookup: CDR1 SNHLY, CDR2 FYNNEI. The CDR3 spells CASNIDLRGGQLNEQFF. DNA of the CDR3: TGTGCCAGCAACATTGATTTGCGGGGGGGCCAGCTCAATGAGCAGTTCTTC.